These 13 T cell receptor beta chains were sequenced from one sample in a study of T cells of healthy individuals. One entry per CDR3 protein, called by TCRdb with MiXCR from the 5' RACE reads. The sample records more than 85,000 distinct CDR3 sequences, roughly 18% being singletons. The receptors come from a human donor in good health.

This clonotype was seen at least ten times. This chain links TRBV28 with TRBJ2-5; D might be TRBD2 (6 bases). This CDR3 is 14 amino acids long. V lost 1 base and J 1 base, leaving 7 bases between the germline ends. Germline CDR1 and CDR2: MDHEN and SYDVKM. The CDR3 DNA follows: TGTGCCAGCAGTTTATTGACTAGCCAAGAGACCCAGTACTTC. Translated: CASSLLTSQETQYF.

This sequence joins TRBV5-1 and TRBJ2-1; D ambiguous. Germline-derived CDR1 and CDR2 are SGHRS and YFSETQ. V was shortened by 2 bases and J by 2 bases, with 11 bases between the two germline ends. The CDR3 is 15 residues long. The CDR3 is CASSFLDATYNEQFF. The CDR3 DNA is TGCGCCAGCAGCTTTTTGGACGCAACCTACAATGAGCAGTTCTTC.

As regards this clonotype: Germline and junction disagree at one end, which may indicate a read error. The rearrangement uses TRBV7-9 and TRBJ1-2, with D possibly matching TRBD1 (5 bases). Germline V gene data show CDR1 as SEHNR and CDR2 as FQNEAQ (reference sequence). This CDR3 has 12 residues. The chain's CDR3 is CASGFDSFGYTF. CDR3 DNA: TGTGCCAGCGGCTTCGACAGCTTCGGCTACACCTTC.

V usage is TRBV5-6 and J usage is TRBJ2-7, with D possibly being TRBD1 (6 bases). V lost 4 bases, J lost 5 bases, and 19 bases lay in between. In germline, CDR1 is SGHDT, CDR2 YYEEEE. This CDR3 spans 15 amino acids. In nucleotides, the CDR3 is TGTGCCAGCAGCCAGAAACAGGGAAGAAAGGACGAGCAGTACTTC. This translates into CASSQKQGRKDEQYF.

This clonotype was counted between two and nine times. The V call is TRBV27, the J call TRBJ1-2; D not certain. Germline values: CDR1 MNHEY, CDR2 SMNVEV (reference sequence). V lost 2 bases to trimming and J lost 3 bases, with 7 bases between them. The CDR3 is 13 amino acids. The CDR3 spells CASSLGDHYGYTF. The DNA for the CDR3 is TGTGCCAGCAGTTTAGGTGACCACTATGGCTACACCTTC.

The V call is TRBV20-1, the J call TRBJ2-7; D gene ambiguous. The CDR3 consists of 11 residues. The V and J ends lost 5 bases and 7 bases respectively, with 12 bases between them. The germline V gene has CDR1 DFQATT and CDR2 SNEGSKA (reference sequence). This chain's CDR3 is CSALPGLEQYF. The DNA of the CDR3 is TGCAGTGCTTTACCAGGTTTAGAGCAGTACTTC.

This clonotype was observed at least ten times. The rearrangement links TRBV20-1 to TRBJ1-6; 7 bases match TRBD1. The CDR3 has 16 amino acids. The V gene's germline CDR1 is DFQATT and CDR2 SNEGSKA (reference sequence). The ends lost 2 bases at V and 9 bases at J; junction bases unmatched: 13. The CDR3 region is CSARPVEGAHRSPLHF. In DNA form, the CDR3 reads TGCAGTGCTAGACCCGTGGAGGGGGCGCATCGTTCACCCCTCCACTTT.

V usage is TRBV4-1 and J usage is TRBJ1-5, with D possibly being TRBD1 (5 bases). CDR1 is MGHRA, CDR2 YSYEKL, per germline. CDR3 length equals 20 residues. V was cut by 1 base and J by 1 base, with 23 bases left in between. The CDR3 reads CASSQGVFQGKVRSNQPQHF. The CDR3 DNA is TGCGCCAGCAGCCAAGGCGTTTTTCAGGGCAAGGTTAGAAGCAATCAGCCCCAGCATTTT.

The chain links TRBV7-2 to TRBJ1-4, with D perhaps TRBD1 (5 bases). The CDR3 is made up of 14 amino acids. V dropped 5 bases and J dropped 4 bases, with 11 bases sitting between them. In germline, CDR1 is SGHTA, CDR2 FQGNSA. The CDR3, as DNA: TGTGCCAGCAGCCGCCGACAGTATAATGAAAAACTGTTTTTT. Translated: CASSRRQYNEKLFF.

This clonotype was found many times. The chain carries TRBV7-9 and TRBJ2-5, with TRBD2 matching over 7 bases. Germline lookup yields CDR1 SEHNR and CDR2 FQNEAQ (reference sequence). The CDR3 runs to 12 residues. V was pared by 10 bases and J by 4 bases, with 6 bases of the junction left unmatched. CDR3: CAIPGGGETQYF. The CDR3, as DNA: TGTGCCATCCCTGGCGGGGGAGAGACCCAGTACTTC.

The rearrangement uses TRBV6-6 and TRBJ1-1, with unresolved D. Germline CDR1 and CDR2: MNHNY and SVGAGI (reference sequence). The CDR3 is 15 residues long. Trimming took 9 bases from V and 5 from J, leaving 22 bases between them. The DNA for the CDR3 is TGTGCCAGTTTTTTTTCGGCGAGGGTAAGAACTGAAGCTTTCTTT. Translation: CASFFSARVRTEAFF.

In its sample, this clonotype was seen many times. In DNA, the CDR3 is TGTGCCAGCAGTTGGTTCGCACTAGCGGACAATGAGCAGTTCTTC. Protein product: CASSWFALADNEQFF. The V call is TRBV7-2, the J call TRBJ2-1; 8 positions match TRBD2. CDR3 size: 15 residues. With 6 bases clipped from V and 5 bases from J, the junction kept 9 bases outside the gene matches. From germline, CDR1 is SGHTA and CDR2 FQGNSA.

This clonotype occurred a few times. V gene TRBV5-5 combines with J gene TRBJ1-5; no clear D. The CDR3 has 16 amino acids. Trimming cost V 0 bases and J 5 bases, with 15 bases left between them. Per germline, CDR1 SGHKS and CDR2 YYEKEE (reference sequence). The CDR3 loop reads CASSLAFRLRDQPQHF. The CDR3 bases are TGTGCCAGCAGCTTGGCCTTCCGGCTGAGGGATCAGCCCCAGCATTTT.